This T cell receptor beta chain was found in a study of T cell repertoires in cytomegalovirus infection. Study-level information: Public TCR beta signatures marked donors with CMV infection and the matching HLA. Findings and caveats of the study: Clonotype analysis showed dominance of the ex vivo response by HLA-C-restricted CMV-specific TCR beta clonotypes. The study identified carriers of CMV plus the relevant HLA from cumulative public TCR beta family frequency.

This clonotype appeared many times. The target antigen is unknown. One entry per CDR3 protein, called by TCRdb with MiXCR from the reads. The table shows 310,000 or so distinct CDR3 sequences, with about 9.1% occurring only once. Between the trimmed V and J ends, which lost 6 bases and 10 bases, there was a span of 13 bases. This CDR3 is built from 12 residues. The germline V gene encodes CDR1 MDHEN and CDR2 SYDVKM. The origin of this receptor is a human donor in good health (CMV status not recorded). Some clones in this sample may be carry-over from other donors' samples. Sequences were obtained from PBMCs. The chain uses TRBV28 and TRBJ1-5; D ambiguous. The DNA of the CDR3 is TGTGCCAGCAGCCGCGCCGAGATACCCCAGCATTTT. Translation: CASSRAEIPQHF.